This TCR beta chain was found in a study of T cell repertoires in cytomegalovirus infection. Turning to the study itself: Use of recently identified HLA-C-restricted and well-studied HLA-B-restricted CMV epitopes was part of the study.

General observations from the study: Carriers of CMV and the relevant HLA type were discriminated by public TCR beta frequency.

In TCRdb, the reads were re-called with MiXCR into one record per CDR3 protein. The sample includes 110,000 to 150,000 distinct CDR3 sequences, roughly a third of them seen just once. V shed 5 bases and J shed 5 bases, with 16 bases lying between them. The CDR3 is made up of 16 amino acids. At least ten counts were recorded for this clonotype. Its antigen is currently unknown. The sequence came from a human donor in good health (CMV status not recorded). Some clones in this sample may be carry-over from other donors' samples. Source: CD8+ T cells from cultured PBMCs, taken from culture after CMV antigen stimulation. J is TRBJ2-6 and V is TRBV12-3 or TRBV12-4; perhaps TRBD1 as D (6 bases). This CDR3 is CASSQSGQLRANVLTF. As DNA, the CDR3 is TGTGCCAGCAGTCAATCAGGACAGTTGCGGGCCAACGTCCTGACTTTC.